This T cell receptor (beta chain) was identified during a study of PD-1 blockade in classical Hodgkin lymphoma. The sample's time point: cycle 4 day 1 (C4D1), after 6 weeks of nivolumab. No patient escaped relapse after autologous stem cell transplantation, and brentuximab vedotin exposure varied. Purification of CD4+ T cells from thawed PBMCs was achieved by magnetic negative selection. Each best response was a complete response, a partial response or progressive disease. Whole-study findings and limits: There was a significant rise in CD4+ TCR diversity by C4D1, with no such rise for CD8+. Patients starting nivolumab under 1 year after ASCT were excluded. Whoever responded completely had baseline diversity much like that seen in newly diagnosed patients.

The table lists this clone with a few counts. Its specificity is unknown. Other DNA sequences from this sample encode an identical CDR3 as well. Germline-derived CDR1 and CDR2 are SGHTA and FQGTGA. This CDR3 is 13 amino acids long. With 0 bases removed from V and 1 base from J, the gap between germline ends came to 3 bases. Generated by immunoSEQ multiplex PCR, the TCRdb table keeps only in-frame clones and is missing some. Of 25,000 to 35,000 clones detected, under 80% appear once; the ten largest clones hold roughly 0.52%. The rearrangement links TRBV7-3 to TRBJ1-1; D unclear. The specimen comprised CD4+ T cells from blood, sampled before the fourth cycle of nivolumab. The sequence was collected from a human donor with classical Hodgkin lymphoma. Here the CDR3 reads CASSLTANTEAFF. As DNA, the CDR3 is TGTGCCAGCAGCTTAACGGCGAACACTGAAGCTTTCTTT.